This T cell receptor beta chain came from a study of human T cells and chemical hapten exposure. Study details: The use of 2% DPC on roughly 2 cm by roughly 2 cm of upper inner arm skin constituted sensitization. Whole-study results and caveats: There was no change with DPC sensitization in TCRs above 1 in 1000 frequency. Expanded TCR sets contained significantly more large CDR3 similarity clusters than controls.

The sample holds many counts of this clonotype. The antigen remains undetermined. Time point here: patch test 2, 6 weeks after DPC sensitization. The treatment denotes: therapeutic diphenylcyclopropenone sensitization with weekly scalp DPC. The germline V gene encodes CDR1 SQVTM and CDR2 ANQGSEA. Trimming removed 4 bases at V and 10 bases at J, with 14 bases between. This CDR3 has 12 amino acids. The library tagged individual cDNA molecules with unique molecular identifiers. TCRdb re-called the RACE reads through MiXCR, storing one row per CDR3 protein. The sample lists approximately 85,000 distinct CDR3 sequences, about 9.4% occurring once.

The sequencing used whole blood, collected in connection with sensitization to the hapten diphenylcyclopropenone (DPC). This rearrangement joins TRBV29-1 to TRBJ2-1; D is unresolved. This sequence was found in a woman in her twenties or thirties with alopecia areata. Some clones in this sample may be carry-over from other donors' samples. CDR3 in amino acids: CSVAPQRREQFF. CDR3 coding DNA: TGCAGCGTTGCCCCGCAACGGCGGGAGCAGTTCTTC.